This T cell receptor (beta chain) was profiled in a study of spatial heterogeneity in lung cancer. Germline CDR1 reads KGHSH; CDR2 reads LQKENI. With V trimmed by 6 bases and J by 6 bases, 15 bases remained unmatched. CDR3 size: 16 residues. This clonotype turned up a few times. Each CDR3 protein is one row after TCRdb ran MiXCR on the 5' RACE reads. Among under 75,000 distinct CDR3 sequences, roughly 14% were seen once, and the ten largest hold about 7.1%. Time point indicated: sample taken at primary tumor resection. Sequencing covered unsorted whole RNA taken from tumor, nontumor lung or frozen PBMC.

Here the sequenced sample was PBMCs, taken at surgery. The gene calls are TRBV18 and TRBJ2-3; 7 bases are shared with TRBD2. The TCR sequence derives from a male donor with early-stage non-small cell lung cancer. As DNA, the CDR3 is TGTGCCAGCTCCCCAGCCCCGCGGACTAGTCCCGATACGCAGTATTTT. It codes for CASSPAPRTSPDTQYF.